This TCR beta chain derives from a study of OX40 agonist ivuxolimab in advanced cancers. Study as a whole: Ivuxolimab, an antibody that agonizes OX40 (CD134), was administered to the patients.

The method was immunoSEQ multiplex PCR; TCRdb's version includes in-frame clones alone and lacks a portion of them. This repertoire shows tens of thousands of clones, 65% to 85% found once; its top ten account for roughly 6.8%. General observations from the study: Blood T cells, both CD4+ and CD8+, expanded clonally by week 6 at 0.1 to 3.0 mg/kg.

On this clone: The antigen remains undetermined.

The CDR3 sequence is 16 residues long. Trimming shortened V by 9 bases and J by 8 bases, and 26 bases separated the two germline ends. Per the germline V gene, CDR1 is SGHTA and CDR2 is FQGNSA. This specimen was CD4+ or CD8+ T cells sorted from blood, taken in a trial of the OX40 agonist ivuxolimab. The receptor was isolated from an adult with an advanced solid tumor such as melanoma, head and neck, liver or kidney cancer. This sequence joins TRBV7-2 and TRBJ2-1; D assignment may be TRBD1 or TRBD2 (6 bases each). The DNA of the CDR3 is TGTGCCAGTACCCAGGGGCGCGGGACAATAGAGGATGAGCAGTTCTTC. As protein: CASTQGRGTIEDEQFF.